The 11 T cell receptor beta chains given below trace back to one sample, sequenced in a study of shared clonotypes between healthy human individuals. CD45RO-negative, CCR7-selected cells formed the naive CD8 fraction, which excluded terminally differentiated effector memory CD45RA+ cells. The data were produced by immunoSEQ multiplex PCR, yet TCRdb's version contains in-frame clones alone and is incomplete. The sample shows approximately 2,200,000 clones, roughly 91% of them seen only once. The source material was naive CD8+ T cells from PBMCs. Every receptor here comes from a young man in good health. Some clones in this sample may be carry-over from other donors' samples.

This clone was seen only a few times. This chain's CDR3 is CASSSVRLKLSGELFF. The CDR3 DNA sequence: TGTGCCAGTAGTAGTGTTCGCCTCAAGCTGTCCGGGGAGCTGTTTTTT. This rearrangement joins TRBV19 to TRBJ2-2; D gene ambiguous. The ends were cut back, 4 bases at V and 6 bases at J, with 18 bases in the middle. Germline V gives CDR1 LNHDA, CDR2 SQIVND (reference sequence). This CDR3 spans 16 amino acids.

The CDR3 DNA reads as TGTGCCAGCGACCCCAGGGGTGGCACAGATACGCAGTATTTT. Translated: CASDPRGGTDTQYF. The gene calls are TRBV2 and TRBJ2-3, with D possibly being TRBD1 (6 bases). This CDR3 region has 14 residues. Per germline, CDR1 SNHLY and CDR2 FYNNEI. Trimming took off 8 bases at V and 1 base at J, with 13 bases between the two ends. The full variable domain, in which reference TRBV2 and TRBJ2-3 provide the parts outside the CDR3, is EPEVTQTPSHQVTQMGQEVILRCVPISNHLYFYWYRQILGQKVEFLVSFYNNEISEKSEIFDDQFSVERPDGSNFTLKIRSTKLEDSAMYFCASDPRGGTDTQYFGPGTRLTVL.

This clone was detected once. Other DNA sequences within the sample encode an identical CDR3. This chain's CDR3 is CASSPGPSYEQYF. CDR3 DNA sequence: TGTGCCAGCAGTCCTGGGCCTTCTTACGAGCAGTACTTC. The rearrangement links TRBV6-1 to TRBJ2-7; D not resolved. This CDR3 is 13 amino acids long. The germline CDR1 and CDR2 sequences are MNHNS and SASEGT. The V gene lost 5 bases and the J gene lost 4 bases, with 12 bases spanning the gap.

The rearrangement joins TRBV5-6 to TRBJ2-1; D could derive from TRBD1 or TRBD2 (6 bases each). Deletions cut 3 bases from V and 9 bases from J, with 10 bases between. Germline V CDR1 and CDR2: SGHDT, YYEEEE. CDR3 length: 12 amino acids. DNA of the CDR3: TGTGCCAGCAGCTCACCGGGGGCTGAGCAGTTCTTC. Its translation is CASSSPGAEQFF.

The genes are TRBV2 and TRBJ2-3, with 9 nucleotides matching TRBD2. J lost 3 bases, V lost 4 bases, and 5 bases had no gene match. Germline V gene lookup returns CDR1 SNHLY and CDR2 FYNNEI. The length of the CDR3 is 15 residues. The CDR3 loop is CASSGIAGGTDTQYF. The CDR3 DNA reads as TGTGCCAGCAGTGGAATCGCGGGAGGGACAGATACGCAGTATTTT.

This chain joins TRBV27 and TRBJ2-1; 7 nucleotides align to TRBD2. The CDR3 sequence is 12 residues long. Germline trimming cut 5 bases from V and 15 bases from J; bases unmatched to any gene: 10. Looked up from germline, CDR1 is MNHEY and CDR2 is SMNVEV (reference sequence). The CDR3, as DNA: TGTGCCAGCAGTACCCTGCGGGAGCGTCCGTTCTTC. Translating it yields CASSTLRERPFF.

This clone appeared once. CDR3 DNA: TGTGCCATCAGTGAGTCGCGGGCGGGCGGGGAGCTGTTTTTT. Its translation: CAISESRAGGELFF. The chain employs TRBV10-3 and TRBJ2-2; TRBD2 might be the D (5 bases). The CDR3 totals 14 residues. The V end was cut by 0 bases, the J end by 7 bases, with 9 bases between. The V gene's germline CDR1 is ENHRY and CDR2 SYGVKD.

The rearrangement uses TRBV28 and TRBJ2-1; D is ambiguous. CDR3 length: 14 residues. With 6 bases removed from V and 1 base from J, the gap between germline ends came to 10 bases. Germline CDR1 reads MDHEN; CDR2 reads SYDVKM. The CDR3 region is CASRVAVSYNEQFF. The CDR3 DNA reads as TGTGCCAGCAGGGTTGCGGTGTCCTACAATGAGCAGTTCTTC.

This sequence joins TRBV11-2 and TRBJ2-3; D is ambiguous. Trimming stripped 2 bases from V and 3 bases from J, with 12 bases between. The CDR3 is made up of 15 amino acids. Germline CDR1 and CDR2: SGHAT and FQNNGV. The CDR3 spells CASSLNVGKTDTQYF. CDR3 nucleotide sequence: TGTGCCAGCAGCTTAAATGTGGGAAAAACAGATACGCAGTATTTT.

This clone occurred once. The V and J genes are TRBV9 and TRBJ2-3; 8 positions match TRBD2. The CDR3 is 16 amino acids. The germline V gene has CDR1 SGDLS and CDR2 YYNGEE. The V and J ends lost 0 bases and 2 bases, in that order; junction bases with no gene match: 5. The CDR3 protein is CASSVEVAGLTDTQYF. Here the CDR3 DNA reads TGTGCCAGCAGCGTAGAGGTAGCGGGACTCACAGATACGCAGTATTTT.

The chain's CDR3 is CASSQGPLYEQYF. CDR3 coding DNA: TGTGCCAGCAGCCAAGGCCCCCTCTACGAGCAGTACTTC. The chain links TRBV4-2 to TRBJ2-7, with D unclear. Trimming removed 1 base at V and 3 bases at J, with 7 bases between. The germline CDR1 and CDR2 sequences are LGHNA and YNFKEQ. The length of the CDR3 is 13 residues.